One and the same sample provided the 22 T cell receptor beta chains below, sequenced in a study of blood T cell repertoires in COVID-19. Profiled with immunoSEQ multiplex PCR; TCRdb holds only in-frame clones, not every one. There are roughly 140,000 clones in the sample; about four fifths occur only once, and less than 9.5% lies in the top ten. Material for sequencing was peripheral blood. The receptors derive from a human donor in a cohort sampled during active COVID-19.

The chain couples TRBV5-5 to TRBJ1-4, with 9 nucleotides matching TRBD1. Germline values: CDR1 SGHKS, CDR2 YYEKEE (reference sequence). Trimming removed 5 bases from V and 5 bases from J; junction bases left unmatched: 4. This CDR3 is 14 amino acids long. For the CDR3, the DNA is TGTGCCAGCAGTCCCGGGACAGGGAATGAAAAACTGTTTTTT. As protein: CASSPGTGNEKLFF.

The CDR3 DNA reads TGTGCCAGCAGTACAGGGGGCGCGTCCAAAAACATTCAGTACTTC. It codes for CASSTGGASKNIQYF. The chain links TRBV28 to TRBJ2-4; 9 nucleotides line up with TRBD1. The CDR3 spans 15 residues. J lost 2 bases, V lost 5 bases, and 4 bases had no gene match. The germline CDR1 and CDR2 sequences are MDHEN and SYDVKM.

The genes are TRBV18 and TRBJ2-6, with D hard to call. CDR1 KGHSH and CDR2 LQKENI come from the germline V gene. Trimming left V 10 bases short and J 4 bases short, with 14 bases between. This CDR3 has 14 amino acids. The CDR3 protein is CATRPGSGANVLTF. The CDR3 DNA sequence: TGTGCCACGAGACCAGGCTCCGGGGCCAACGTCCTGACTTTC.

This clone was observed a single time. The V gene is TRBV28, the J gene TRBJ2-3; 12 bases are a match to TRBD2. J lost 3 bases, V lost 8 bases, and 9 bases had no gene match. Germline CDR1 reads MDHEN; CDR2 reads SYDVKM. The CDR3 is made up of 16 amino acids. CDR3 sequence (DNA): TGTGCCAGCGTGTCTAGCGGGGGGGCGGGGACAGATACGCAGTATTTT. Protein product: CASVSSGGAGTDTQYF.

The chain joins TRBV7-2 to TRBJ2-1, with 11 nucleotides matching TRBD2. The CDR3 runs to 15 residues. Germline V gene sequence: CDR1 SGHTA, CDR2 FQGNSA. The V and J ends lost 6 bases and 4 bases, in that order; junction bases with no gene match: 5. The CDR3 DNA is TGTGCCAGCAGTTATAGCGGGGGGGAGTACAATGAGCAGTTCTTC. Translating it yields CASSYSGGEYNEQFF.

The CDR3 reads CASNAGWYGYTF. In DNA form, the CDR3 reads TGTGCCAGTAACGCAGGGTGGTATGGCTACACCTTC. This chain connects TRBV19 to TRBJ1-2; TRBD1 might be the D (5 bases). Per the germline V gene, CDR1 is LNHDA and CDR2 is SQIVND (reference sequence). The CDR3 extends over 12 amino acids. The V gene lost 7 bases and the J gene lost 5 bases, with 11 bases spanning the gap.

The rearrangement joins TRBV6-2 or TRBV6-3 to TRBJ2-1; possible D gene TRBD1, 7 bases. The CDR3 is 13 amino acids. V was cut by 4 bases and J by 6 bases, with 10 bases left in between. The germline CDR1 and CDR2 sequences are MNHEY and SVGEGT. CDR3 bases: TGTGCCAGCAGTTGGCGGGACAGCAATGAGCAGTTCTTC. It specifies CASSWRDSNEQFF.

The chain is built from TRBV11-3 and TRBJ2-3; 8 bases fit TRBD1. The CDR3 consists of 16 residues. V lost 1 base and J lost 2; bases outside the gene matches: 5. CDR1 SGHNT and CDR2 YENEEA come from the germline V gene. The chain's CDR3 is CASSLGRGLSTDTQYF. CDR3 DNA sequence: TGTGCCAGCAGCTTAGGCAGGGGGCTATCCACAGATACGCAGTATTTT.

The chain carries TRBV29-1 and TRBJ2-3, with D uncertain. The CDR3 is 12 amino acids. V was trimmed by 4 bases and J by 3 bases, leaving 8 bases between them. Germline loops: CDR1 SQVTM, CDR2 ANQGSEA. The CDR3 is CSVATLTDTQYF. CDR3 coding DNA: TGCAGCGTTGCCACACTAACAGATACGCAGTATTTT.

V and J are TRBV3-1 (or the pseudogene TRBV3-2) and TRBJ2-7, with 9 bases aligning to TRBD2. CDR3 length: 15 residues. V dropped 4 bases and J dropped 4; count of bases not matched to a gene: 8. Germline V gives CDR1 LGHDT, CDR2 YNNKEL (reference sequence). Here the CDR3 DNA reads TGTGCCAGCAGCCTCCTCCGCAGCGGGGGGTACGAGCAGTACTTC. This codes for CASSLLRSGGYEQYF.

The rearrangement joins TRBV10-3 to TRBJ2-4, with a tentative D call TRBD1 (6 bases). The CDR3 covers 15 residues. V lost 0 bases to trimming and J lost 8 bases, with 14 bases between them. CDR1 ENHRY and CDR2 SYGVKD come from the germline V gene. In DNA, the CDR3 is TGTGCCATCAGTGAGTCGATAGGCAGACAGGACATTCAGTACTTC. This sequence encodes CAISESIGRQDIQYF.

The chain carries TRBV18 and TRBJ1-2; D is perhaps TRBD1 (6 bases). The CDR3 is made up of 14 amino acids. Germline V CDR1 and CDR2: KGHSH, LQKENI. The V and J ends lost 0 bases and 6 bases respectively, with 11 bases between them. This CDR3 is CASSPPLRGNGYTF. The CDR3 DNA is TGTGCCAGCTCACCACCGTTAAGGGGGAATGGCTACACCTTC.

V gene TRBV15 combines with J gene TRBJ2-7; no clear D gene. The CDR3 length is 14 residues. Trimming stripped 0 bases from V and 8 bases from J, with 14 bases between. The germline V gene encodes CDR1 LNHNV and CDR2 YYDKDF (reference sequence). The CDR3 loop reads CATSRDPQTVKQYF. As DNA, the CDR3 is TGTGCCACCAGCAGAGATCCCCAAACAGTTAAGCAGTACTTC.

The chain uses TRBV27 and TRBJ1-1; perhaps TRBD1 as D (6 bases). CDR1 and CDR2 (germline): MNHEY, SMNVEV (reference sequence). V dropped 10 bases and J dropped 4 bases, with 22 bases sitting between them. This CDR3 has 15 amino acids. The DNA of the CDR3 is TGTGCCACCCAGACGATTCAGGGGTTGGCCACTGAAGCTTTCTTT. Its translation is CATQTIQGLATEAFF.

V usage is TRBV14 and J usage is TRBJ1-1, with a tentative D call TRBD1 (6 bases). V shed 6 bases and J shed 1 base, with 18 bases lying between them. The CDR3 spans 16 residues. From germline, CDR1 is SGHDN and CDR2 FVKESK. CDR3 loop: CASSREGGHWNTEAFF. The DNA for the CDR3 is TGTGCCAGCAGTCGAGAAGGGGGACATTGGAACACTGAAGCTTTCTTT.

V is TRBV6-5 and J is TRBJ2-2; D is possibly TRBD1 (5 bases). V gave up 5 bases and J gave up 1 base, with 8 bases separating them. In germline, CDR1 is MNHEY, CDR2 SVGAGI. CDR3 length: 14 residues. In nucleotides, the CDR3 is TGTGCCAGCAGTACCGACAGGAACACCGGGGAGCTGTTTTTT. It is translated as CASSTDRNTGELFF.

The chain joins TRBV6-5 to TRBJ2-2; D gene ambiguous. With 6 bases removed from V and 3 bases from J, the gap between germline ends came to 14 bases. Germline V gene sequence: CDR1 MNHEY, CDR2 SVGAGI. The CDR3 is 15 residues long. CDR3: CASRRRVLDTGELFF. The DNA for the CDR3 is TGTGCCAGCAGACGCCGGGTATTGGACACCGGGGAGCTGTTTTTT.

A few counts support this clone. V is TRBV15 and J is TRBJ2-2; D gene uncertain. The CDR3 runs 15 residues. V lost 0 bases to trimming and J lost 6 bases, with 11 bases between them. Per the germline V gene, CDR1 is LNHNV and CDR2 is YYDKDF (reference sequence). CDR3 region: CATSREKSVAGELFF. As DNA, the CDR3 is TGTGCCACCAGCAGAGAGAAGTCGGTGGCCGGGGAGCTGTTTTTT.

The rearrangement uses TRBV5-4 and TRBJ2-7, with 10 bases matching TRBD1. Trimming took 4 bases from V and 6 from J; bases not matched to a gene: 10. The V gene's germline CDR1 is SGHNT and CDR2 YYREEE (reference sequence). CDR3 length: 15 amino acids. CDR3 sequence (DNA): TGTGCCAGCAGCCACCGGGGACAGGGGATCGGCGAGCAGTACTTC. It specifies CASSHRGQGIGEQYF.

The V gene is TRBV9, the J gene TRBJ1-4; a weak D match, TRBD1 (6 bases). CDR1 and CDR2 (germline): SGDLS, YYNGEE. The CDR3 consists of 15 residues. Trimming pared 0 bases from V and 7 bases from J, leaving 13 bases between. This chain's CDR3 is CASSVEGRGFEKLFF. The CDR3 DNA follows: TGTGCCAGCAGCGTAGAGGGCAGGGGATTTGAAAAACTGTTTTTT.

The chain recombines TRBV25-1 with TRBJ1-2; TRBD1 is a possible D gene (6 bases). Germline V lookup: CDR1 MGHDK, CDR2 SYGVNS. The CDR3 sequence is 14 residues long. Trimming stripped 5 bases from V and 4 bases from J, with 14 bases between. The CDR3 sequence is CASSPATGAYGYTF. The CDR3 nucleotides read TGTGCCAGCAGTCCAGCGACAGGCGCCTATGGCTACACCTTC.

The chain carries TRBV4-1 and TRBJ2-5; D is possibly TRBD2 (5 bases). Germline V gives CDR1 MGHRA, CDR2 YSYEKL. V lost 3 bases and J 4 bases, leaving 15 bases between the germline ends. The length of the CDR3 is 15 residues. Here the CDR3 reads CASSHPAKGRETQYF. CDR3 DNA: TGCGCCAGCAGCCACCCCGCTAAAGGGAGAGAGACCCAGTACTTC.